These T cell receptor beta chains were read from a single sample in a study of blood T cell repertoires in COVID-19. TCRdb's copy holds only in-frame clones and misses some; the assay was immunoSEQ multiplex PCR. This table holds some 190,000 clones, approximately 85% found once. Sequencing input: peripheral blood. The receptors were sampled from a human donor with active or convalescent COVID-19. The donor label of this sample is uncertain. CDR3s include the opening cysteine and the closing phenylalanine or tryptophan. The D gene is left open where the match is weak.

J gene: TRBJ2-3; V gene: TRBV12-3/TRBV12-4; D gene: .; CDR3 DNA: TGTGCCAGCAGTTCTAGGAGGGATACGCAGTATTTT; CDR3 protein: CASSSRRDTQYF
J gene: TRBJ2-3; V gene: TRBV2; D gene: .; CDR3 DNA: TGTGCCAGCAGTGAATACGGGGTCAAAGGCACAGATACGCAGTATTTT; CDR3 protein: CASSEYGVKGTDTQYF
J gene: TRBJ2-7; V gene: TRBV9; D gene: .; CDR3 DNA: TGTGCCAGCAGCGTAGGGGCCGGGAACACCTACGAGCAGTACTTC; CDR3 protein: CASSVGAGNTYEQYF
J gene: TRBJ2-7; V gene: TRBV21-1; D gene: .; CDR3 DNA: TGTCCTGTTTACGGTTGGAGCTCCTACGAGCAGTACTTC; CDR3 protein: CPVYGWSSYEQYF
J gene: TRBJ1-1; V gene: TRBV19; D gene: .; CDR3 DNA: TGTGCCAGTATGATACAGGACACTGAAGCTTTCTTT; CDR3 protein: CASMIQDTEAFF
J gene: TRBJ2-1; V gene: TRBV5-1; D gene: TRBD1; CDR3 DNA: TGCGCCACCAGACAGGGGGCGGCCAATGAGCAGTTCTTC; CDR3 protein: CATRQGAANEQFF
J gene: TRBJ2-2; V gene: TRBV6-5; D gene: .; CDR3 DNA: TGTGCCAGCAATCATGGGCAGGAACCCGGGGAGCTGTTTTTT; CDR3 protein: CASNHGQEPGELFF
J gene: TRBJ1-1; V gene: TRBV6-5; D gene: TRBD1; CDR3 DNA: TGTGCCAGCAGCCCACAGGGGGCTGCTGAAGCTTTCTTT; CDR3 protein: CASSPQGAAEAFF
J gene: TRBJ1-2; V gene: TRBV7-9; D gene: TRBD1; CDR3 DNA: TGTGCCAGCAGCTCCAGGACAGGGGCTAACTATGGCTACACCTTC; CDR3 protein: CASSSRTGANYGYTF
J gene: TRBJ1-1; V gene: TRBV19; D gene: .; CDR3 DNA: TGTGCCAGTCTCCAGGGGCAGAACACTGAAGCTTTCTTT; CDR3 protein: CASLQGQNTEAFF
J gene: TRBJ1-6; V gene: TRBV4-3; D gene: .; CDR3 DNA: TGCGCCAGCAGCCAAGACCCAGGACTCAATTCACCCCTCCACTTT; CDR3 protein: CASSQDPGLNSPLHF
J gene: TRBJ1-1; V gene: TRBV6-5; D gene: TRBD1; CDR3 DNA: TGTGCCAGCAGTTTTGACAGGGGGCACACTGAAGCTTTCTTT; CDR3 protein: CASSFDRGHTEAFF
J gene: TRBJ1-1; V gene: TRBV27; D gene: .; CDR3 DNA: TGTGCCAGCAGTTTATTGAGGGACACTGAAGCTTTCTTT; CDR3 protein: CASSLLRDTEAFF
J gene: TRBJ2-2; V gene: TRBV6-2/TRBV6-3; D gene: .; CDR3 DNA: TGTGCCAGCAGCACTAGACCCCGCTCCAACACCGGGGAGCTGTTTTTT; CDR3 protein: CASSTRPRSNTGELFF
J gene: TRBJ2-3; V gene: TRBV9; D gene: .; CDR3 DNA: TGTGCCAGCAGCGCGCAGAGCACAGATACGCAGTATTTT; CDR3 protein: CASSAQSTDTQYF